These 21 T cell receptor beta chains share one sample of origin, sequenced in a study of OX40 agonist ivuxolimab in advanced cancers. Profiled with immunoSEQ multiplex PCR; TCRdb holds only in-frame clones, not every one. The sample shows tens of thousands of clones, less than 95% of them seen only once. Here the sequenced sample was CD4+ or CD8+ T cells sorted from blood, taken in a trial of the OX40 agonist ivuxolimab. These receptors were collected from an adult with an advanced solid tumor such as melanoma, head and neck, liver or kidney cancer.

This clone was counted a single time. This CDR3 is CASSQAGGAPSYEQYF. CDR3 coding DNA: TGCGCCAGCAGCCAAGCAGGGGGCGCACCCTCCTACGAGCAGTACTTC. V gene TRBV4-3 combines with J gene TRBJ2-7; 8 positions match TRBD1. Germline assignment: CDR1 LGHNA and CDR2 YSLEER. CDR3 size: 16 residues. V was clipped by 1 base and J by 0 bases; unmatched bases: 5.

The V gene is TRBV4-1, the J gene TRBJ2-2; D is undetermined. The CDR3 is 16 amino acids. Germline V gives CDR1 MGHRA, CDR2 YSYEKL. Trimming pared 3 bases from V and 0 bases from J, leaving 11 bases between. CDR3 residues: CASSQTRDPNTGELFF. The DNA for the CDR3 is TGCGCCAGCAGCCAGACTCGCGACCCGAACACCGGGGAGCTGTTTTTT.

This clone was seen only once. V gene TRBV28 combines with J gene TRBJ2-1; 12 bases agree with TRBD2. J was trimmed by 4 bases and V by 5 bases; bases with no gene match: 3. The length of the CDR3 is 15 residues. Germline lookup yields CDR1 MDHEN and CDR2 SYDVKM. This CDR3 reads CASSQGTSGYNEQFF. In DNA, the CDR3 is TGTGCCAGCAGTCAGGGGACTAGCGGGTACAATGAGCAGTTCTTC.

The CDR3 nucleotides read TGTGCCAGCAGTATAAGCGGGAGGACGTACACCGGGGAGCTGTTTTTT. This encodes CASSISGRTYTGELFF. This rearrangement joins TRBV28 to TRBJ2-2; 9 bases map to TRBD2. The trim removed 5 bases at V and 3 bases at J, leaving 7 bases unmatched. Germline V gives CDR1 MDHEN, CDR2 SYDVKM. The CDR3 has 16 residues.

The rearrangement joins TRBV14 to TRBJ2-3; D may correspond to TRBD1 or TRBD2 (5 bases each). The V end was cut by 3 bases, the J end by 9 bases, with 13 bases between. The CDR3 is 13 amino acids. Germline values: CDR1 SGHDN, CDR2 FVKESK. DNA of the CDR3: TGTGCCAGCAGCCAGGAAGGGACCTGGACGCAGTATTTT. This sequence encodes CASSQEGTWTQYF.

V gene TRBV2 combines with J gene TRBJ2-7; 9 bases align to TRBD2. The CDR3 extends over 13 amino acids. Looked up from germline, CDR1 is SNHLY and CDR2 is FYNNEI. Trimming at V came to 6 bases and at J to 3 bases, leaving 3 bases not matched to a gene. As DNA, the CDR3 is TGTGCCAGCAGCGGGACTAGCATCTACGAGCAGTACTTC. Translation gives CASSGTSIYEQYF.

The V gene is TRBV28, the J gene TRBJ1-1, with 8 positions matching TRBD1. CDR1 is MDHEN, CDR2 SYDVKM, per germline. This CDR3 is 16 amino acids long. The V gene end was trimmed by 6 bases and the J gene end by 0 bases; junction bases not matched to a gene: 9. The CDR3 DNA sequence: TGTGCCAGCAGCCTGACAGGGGTGGGGGTGAACACTGAAGCTTTCTTT. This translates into CASSLTGVGVNTEAFF.

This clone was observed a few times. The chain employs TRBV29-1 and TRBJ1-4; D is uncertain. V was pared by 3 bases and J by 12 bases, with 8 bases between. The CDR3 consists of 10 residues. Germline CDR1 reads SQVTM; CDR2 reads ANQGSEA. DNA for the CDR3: TGCAGCGTTGAGATCCCGGAACTGTTTTTT. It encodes CSVEIPELFF.

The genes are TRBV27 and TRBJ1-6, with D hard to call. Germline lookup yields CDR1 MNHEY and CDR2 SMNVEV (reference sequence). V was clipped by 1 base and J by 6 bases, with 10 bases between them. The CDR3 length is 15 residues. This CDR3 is CASSLYSGRNSPLHF. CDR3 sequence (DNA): TGTGCCAGCAGTTTATACTCTGGACGTAATTCACCCCTCCACTTT.

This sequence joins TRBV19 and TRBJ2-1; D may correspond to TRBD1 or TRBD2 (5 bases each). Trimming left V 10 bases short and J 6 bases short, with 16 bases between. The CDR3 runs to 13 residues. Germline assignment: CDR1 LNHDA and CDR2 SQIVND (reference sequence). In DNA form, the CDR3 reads TGTGCCACCTGCAGTAACGGGGCCAATGAGCAGTTCTTC. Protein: CATCSNGANEQFF. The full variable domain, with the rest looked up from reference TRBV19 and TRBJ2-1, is DGGITQSPKYLFRKEGQNVTLSCEQNLNHDAMYWYRQDPGQGLRLIYYSQIVNDFQKGDIAEGYSVSREKKESFPLTVTSAQKNPTAFYLCATCSNGANEQFFGPGTRLTVL.

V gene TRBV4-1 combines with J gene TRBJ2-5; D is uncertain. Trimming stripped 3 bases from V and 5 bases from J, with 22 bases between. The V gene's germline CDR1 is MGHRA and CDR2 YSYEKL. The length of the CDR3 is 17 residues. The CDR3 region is CASSQLGRNKGGETQYF. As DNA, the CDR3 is TGCGCCAGCAGCCAGCTTGGACGGAACAAGGGTGGGGAGACCCAGTACTTC.

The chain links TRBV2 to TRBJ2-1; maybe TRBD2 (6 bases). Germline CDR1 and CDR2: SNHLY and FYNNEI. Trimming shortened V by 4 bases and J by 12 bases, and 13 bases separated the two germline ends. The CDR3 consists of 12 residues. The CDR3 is CASSGAGGLQFF. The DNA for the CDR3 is TGTGCCAGCAGTGGAGCCGGAGGGTTGCAGTTCTTC.

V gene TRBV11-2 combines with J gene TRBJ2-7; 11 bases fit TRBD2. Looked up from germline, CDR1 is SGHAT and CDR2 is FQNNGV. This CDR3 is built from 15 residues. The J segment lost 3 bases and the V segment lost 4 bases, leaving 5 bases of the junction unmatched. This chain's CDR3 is CASSSPGLAVYEQYF. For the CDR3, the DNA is TGTGCCAGCAGCTCTCCGGGACTAGCGGTCTACGAGCAGTACTTC.

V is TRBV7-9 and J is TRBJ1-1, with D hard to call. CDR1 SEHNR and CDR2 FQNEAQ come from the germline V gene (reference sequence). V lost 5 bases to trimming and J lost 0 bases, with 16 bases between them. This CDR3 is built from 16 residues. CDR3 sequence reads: CASSPSPVGMNTEAFF. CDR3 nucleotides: TGTGCCAGCAGCCCCTCTCCTGTGGGCATGAACACTGAAGCTTTCTTT.

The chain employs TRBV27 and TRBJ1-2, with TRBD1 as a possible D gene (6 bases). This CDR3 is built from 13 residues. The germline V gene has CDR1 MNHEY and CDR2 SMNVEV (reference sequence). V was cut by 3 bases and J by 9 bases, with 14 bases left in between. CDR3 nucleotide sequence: TGTGCCAGCAGTTTCGGGGGCGACGAAAGCTACACCTTC. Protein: CASSFGGDESYTF.

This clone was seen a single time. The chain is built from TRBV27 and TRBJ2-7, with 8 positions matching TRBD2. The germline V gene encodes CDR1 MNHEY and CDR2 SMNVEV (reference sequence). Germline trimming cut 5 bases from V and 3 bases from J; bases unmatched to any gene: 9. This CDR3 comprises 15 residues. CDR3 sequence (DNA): TGTGCCAGCAGTACGCCGGGACTAGGGAGCTACGAGCAGTACTTC. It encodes CASSTPGLGSYEQYF.

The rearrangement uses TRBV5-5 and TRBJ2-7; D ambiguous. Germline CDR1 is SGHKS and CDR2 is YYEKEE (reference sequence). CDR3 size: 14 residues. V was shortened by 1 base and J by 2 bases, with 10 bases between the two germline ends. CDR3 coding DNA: TGTGCCAGCAGCTTGATTCAGTTCACCTACGAGCAGTACTTC. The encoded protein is CASSLIQFTYEQYF.

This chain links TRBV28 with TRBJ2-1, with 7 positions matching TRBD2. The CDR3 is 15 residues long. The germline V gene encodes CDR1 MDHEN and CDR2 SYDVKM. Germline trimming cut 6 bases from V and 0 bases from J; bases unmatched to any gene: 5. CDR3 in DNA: TGTGCCAGCAGGTCGGGCGGGAGCTCCTACAATGAGCAGTTCTTC. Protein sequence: CASRSGGSSYNEQFF.

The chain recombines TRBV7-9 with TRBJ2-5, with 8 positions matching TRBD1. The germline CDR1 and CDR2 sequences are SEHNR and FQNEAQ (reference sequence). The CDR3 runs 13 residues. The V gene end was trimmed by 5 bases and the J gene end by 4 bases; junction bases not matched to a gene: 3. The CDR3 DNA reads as TGTGCCAGCAGCGGACAGGGAGGAGAGACCCAGTACTTC. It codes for CASSGQGGETQYF.

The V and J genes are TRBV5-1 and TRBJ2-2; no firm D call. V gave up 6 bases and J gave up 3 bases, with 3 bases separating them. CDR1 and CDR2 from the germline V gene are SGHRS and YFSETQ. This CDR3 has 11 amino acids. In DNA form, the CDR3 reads TGCGCCAGCACGTACACCGGGGAGCTGTTTTTT. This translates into CASTYTGELFF.

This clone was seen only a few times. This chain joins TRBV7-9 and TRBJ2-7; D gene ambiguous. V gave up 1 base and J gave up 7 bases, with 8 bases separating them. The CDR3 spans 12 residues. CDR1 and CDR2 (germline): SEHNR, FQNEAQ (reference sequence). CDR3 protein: CASSLGSVEQYF. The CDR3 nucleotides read TGTGCCAGCAGCTTAGGGTCTGTTGAGCAGTACTTC.